This T cell receptor (beta chain) was identified during a study of neurological immune-mediated disorders. There are many counts of this clonotype. TCRdb reprocessed the 5' RACE reads via MiXCR and lists one record per CDR3 protein. The sample includes around 46,000 distinct CDR3 sequences, about 2% of them seen just once. Trimming pared 6 bases from V and 8 bases from J, leaving 5 bases between. The CDR3 runs 10 residues. Material for sequencing was PBMCs. This receptor was taken from a woman aged 40 to 50 with multiple sclerosis. The chain carries TRBV12-3 or TRBV12-4 and TRBJ2-1; D perhaps matches TRBD1 (5 bases). CDR3 in amino acids: CASRGDEQFF. In DNA, the CDR3 is TGTGCCAGCAGAGGGGATGAGCAGTTCTTC.